The next 29 T cell receptor beta chains were all read from a single sample in a study of OX40 agonist ivuxolimab in advanced cancers. TCRdb's table, derived via immunoSEQ multiplex PCR, lists solely in-frame clones and lacks some. This table has about 35,000 clones, over 60% appearing once. The sequencing used CD4+ or CD8+ T cells sorted from blood, collected in a trial of the OX40 agonist ivuxolimab. Receptors originate from an adult with an advanced solid tumor such as melanoma, head and neck, liver or kidney cancer.

V gene TRBV5-1 combines with J gene TRBJ2-1, with D perhaps assigned TRBD1 or TRBD2 (5 bases each). The CDR3 extends over 15 amino acids. Germline-derived CDR1 and CDR2 are SGHRS and YFSETQ. V was cut by 5 bases and J by 3 bases, with 15 bases left in between. This CDR3 is CASSPDGTGYNEQFF. The CDR3 DNA reads TGCGCCAGCAGTCCGGATGGGACCGGCTACAATGAGCAGTTCTTC.

The chain couples TRBV28 to TRBJ1-1, with 11 bases lining up with TRBD1. The CDR3 extends over 15 amino acids. Per germline, CDR1 MDHEN and CDR2 SYDVKM. V lost 5 bases, J lost 5 bases, and 7 bases stayed unmatched. CDR3 residues: CASSPSRDRGTEAFF. The CDR3 region has the DNA TGTGCCAGCAGTCCTAGCCGGGACAGGGGGACTGAAGCTTTCTTT.

The chain links TRBV7-3 to TRBJ2-1; 12 bases map to TRBD2. Trimming at V came to 4 bases and at J to 4 bases, leaving 17 bases not matched to a gene. The CDR3 is made up of 20 amino acids. Per germline, CDR1 SGHTA and CDR2 FQGTGA. CDR3 protein: CASSYKPLTSGGTFYNEQFF. CDR3 DNA: TGTGCCAGCAGCTACAAGCCCCTGACTAGCGGGGGAACATTTTACAATGAGCAGTTCTTC.

DNA of the CDR3: TGTGCCAGCTCGACAGGACAAGCTAACTATGGCTACACCTTC. Protein sequence: CASSTGQANYGYTF. The V gene is TRBV18, the J gene TRBJ1-2; possible D gene TRBD1, 6 bases. Germline V CDR1 and CDR2: KGHSH, LQKENI. CDR3 length: 14 amino acids. Trimming shortened V by 6 bases and J by 0 bases, and 11 bases separated the two germline ends.

This rearrangement joins TRBV21-1 to TRBJ1-2; TRBD1 reflects the table's D call only, with no check against the DNA. TRBV21-1 corresponds to a pseudogene. This CDR3 is 14 amino acids long. CDR3: CASSKRSQAYGYTF. CDR3 DNA: TGTGCCAGCAGCAAAAGGTCACAGGCCTATGGCTACACCTTC.

This chain connects TRBV5-1 to TRBJ1-2; 8 bases agree with TRBD1. Germline V gene data show CDR1 as SGHRS and CDR2 as YFSETQ. Germline trimming cut 4 bases from V and 1 base from J; bases unmatched to any gene: 3. The CDR3 is made up of 14 amino acids. CDR3 loop: CASSDGQGNYGYTF. The CDR3 DNA follows: TGCGCCAGCAGCGACGGACAGGGTAACTATGGCTACACCTTC.

The gene calls are TRBV4-2 and TRBJ2-7; D unclear. This CDR3 has 13 residues. The germline CDR1 and CDR2 sequences are LGHNA and YNFKEQ. V was cut by 0 bases and J by 4 bases, with 7 bases left in between. The CDR3: CASSQEWGYEQYF. The CDR3 nucleotides are TGTGCCAGCAGCCAAGAATGGGGATACGAGCAGTACTTC.

The V call is TRBV6-5, the J call TRBJ1-5; D ambiguous. The germline CDR1 and CDR2 sequences are MNHEY and SVGAGI. This CDR3 region has 14 residues. V gave up 4 bases and J gave up 1 base, with 8 bases separating them. CDR3 residues: CASSFRGSNQPQHF. In DNA form, the CDR3 reads TGTGCCAGCAGTTTTCGGGGAAGCAATCAGCCCCAGCATTTT.

V gene TRBV7-9 combines with J gene TRBJ1-4; the D is unclear. In germline, CDR1 is SEHNR, CDR2 FQNEAQ (reference sequence). V lost 1 base and J lost 8, with 14 bases in between. This CDR3 has 15 amino acids. The CDR3 spells CASSLVALDEEKLFF. CDR3 nucleotides: TGTGCCAGCAGCTTAGTTGCCCTCGATGAGGAAAAACTGTTTTTT.

Many counts were recorded for this clone. The V gene is TRBV19, the J gene TRBJ1-2; D unclear. CDR3 length: 14 amino acids. V lost 4 bases to trimming and J lost 2 bases, with 11 bases between them. Germline V gene sequence: CDR1 LNHDA, CDR2 SQIVND (reference sequence). The CDR3 DNA reads as TGTGCCAGTAGTAAATTCGGGATAAACTATGGCTACACCTTC. Translation gives CASSKFGINYGYTF.

V is TRBV9 and J is TRBJ2-1; D is undetermined. The CDR3 loop spans 14 amino acids. In germline, CDR1 is SGDLS, CDR2 YYNGEE. The V end lost 1 base, the J end lost 3 bases, and 8 bases lay between the germline ends. The CDR3 nucleotides read TGTGCCAGCAGCGTATCTGGGTACTACAATGAGCAGTTCTTC. This gives the protein CASSVSGYYNEQFF.

The V and J genes are TRBV9 and TRBJ1-6; no clear D gene. CDR3 length: 15 amino acids. Trimming took 4 bases from V and 2 from J, leaving 10 bases between them. Germline values: CDR1 SGDLS, CDR2 YYNGEE. CDR3 region: CASSTTGTYNSPLHF. The CDR3, as DNA: TGTGCCAGCAGCACGACCGGTACCTATAATTCACCCCTCCACTTT.

The V gene is TRBV25-1, the J gene TRBJ1-1; maybe TRBD1 (6 bases). In germline, CDR1 is MGHDK, CDR2 SYGVNS. The CDR3 runs to 12 residues. V lost 4 bases and J 8 bases, leaving 11 bases between the germline ends. The CDR3 coding sequence is TGTGCCAGCAGTGCCCTGGGGACAGAAGCTTTCTTT. Residues: CASSALGTEAFF.

V is TRBV7-8 and J is TRBJ2-2; D is perhaps TRBD2 (6 bases). Germline lookup yields CDR1 SGHVS and CDR2 FQNEAQ. V was pared by 6 bases and J by 6 bases, with 11 bases between. The CDR3 length is 13 residues. CDR3 amino acids: CASRPGVAGELFF. The CDR3 DNA is TGTGCCAGCAGACCGGGGGTGGCCGGGGAGCTGTTTTTT.

The chain links TRBV29-1 to TRBJ1-4; D gene unclear. Germline assignment: CDR1 SQVTM and CDR2 ANQGSEA. This CDR3 comprises 16 residues. V shed 6 bases and J shed 3 bases, with 20 bases lying between them. The CDR3 protein is CSVALPGVSPNEKLFF. CDR3 nucleotide sequence: TGCAGCGTCGCTTTACCCGGGGTTTCTCCTAATGAAAAACTGTTTTTT.

The chain couples TRBV5-6 to TRBJ2-1, with 12 bases aligning to TRBD2. CDR3 size: 18 residues. The junction had 12 bases not matched to a gene; V was cut back by 2 bases and J by 6 bases. Germline values: CDR1 SGHDT, CDR2 YYEEEE. CDR3 nucleotides: TGTGCCAGCAGCTTAAGGACTCTAGCGGGGGGGAAAGGCAATGAGCAGTTCTTC. Protein: CASSLRTLAGGKGNEQFF.

The chain recombines TRBV6-5 with TRBJ2-7, with 10 bases fitting TRBD2. The CDR3 totals 15 residues. J was trimmed by 3 bases and V by 5 bases; bases with no gene match: 7. The germline CDR1 and CDR2 sequences are MNHEY and SVGAGI. CDR3 region: CASSVYTSGDYEQYF. CDR3 bases: TGTGCCAGCAGTGTCTATACTAGCGGGGACTACGAGCAGTACTTC.

The J gene is TRBJ1-4, the V gene TRBV5-6, with 8 bases aligning to TRBD1. Germline lookup yields CDR1 SGHDT and CDR2 YYEEEE. V trimming: 5 bases; J trimming: 4 bases; junction bases outside the gene matches: 7. This CDR3 is 15 amino acids long. This CDR3 reads CASSSGTGDNEKLFF. CDR3 DNA: TGTGCCAGCAGTTCCGGGACAGGCGATAATGAAAAACTGTTTTTT.

V gene TRBV5-6 combines with J gene TRBJ2-4; 7 bases map to TRBD1. This CDR3 has 13 residues. The germline V gene encodes CDR1 SGHDT and CDR2 YYEEEE. V was pared by 0 bases and J by 6 bases, with 0 bases of the junction left unmatched. The CDR3 DNA reads TGTGCCAGCAGCTTGGGGACAGGAAACATTCAGTACTTC. Its translation is CASSLGTGNIQYF. Supplemented by reference TRBV5-6 and TRBJ2-4, the full variable domain reads DAGVTQSPTHLIKTRGQQVTLRCSPKSGHDTVSWYQQALGQGPQFIFQYYEEEERQRGNFPDRFSGHQFPNYSSELNVNALLLGDSALYLCASSLGTGNIQYFGAGTRLSVL.

The rearrangement links TRBV6-5 to TRBJ1-6; a weak D match, TRBD1 (6 bases). The CDR3 is 16 amino acids. Germline-derived CDR1 and CDR2 are MNHEY and SVGAGI. Trimming took 2 bases from V and 10 from J, leaving 18 bases between them. This CDR3 is CASSYHLGTRASPLHF. In DNA, the CDR3 is TGTGCCAGCAGTTACCACTTAGGGACAAGGGCATCACCCCTCCACTTT.

This clone was recorded once. The chain links TRBV6-6 to TRBJ2-7; D gene ambiguous. CDR1 is MNHNY and CDR2 is SVGAGI in the germline V gene (reference sequence). V was cut by 5 bases and J by 2 bases, with 7 bases left in between. The length of the CDR3 is 12 residues. CDR3 bases: TGTGCCAGCAGTCCAGGCGCCTACGAGCAGTACTTC. Amino acids: CASSPGAYEQYF.

The chain links TRBV7-8 to TRBJ2-3; D call uncertain. V dropped 6 bases and J dropped 0 bases, with 4 bases sitting between them. CDR1 and CDR2 from the germline V gene are SGHVS and FQNEAQ. The CDR3 loop spans 12 amino acids. The CDR3 spells CASSTSTDTQYF. Written as DNA, the CDR3 is TGTGCCAGCAGTACTAGCACAGATACGCAGTATTTT.

V is TRBV9 and J is TRBJ1-1, with 11 bases aligning to TRBD1. Germline V lookup: CDR1 SGDLS, CDR2 YYNGEE. V trimming: 0 bases; J trimming: 5 bases; junction bases outside the gene matches: 3. The CDR3 extends over 15 amino acids. Here the CDR3 DNA reads TGTGCCAGCAGCGTAGGTGGGACAGGGGGGACTGAAGCTTTCTTT. This translates into CASSVGGTGGTEAFF.

J is TRBJ2-5 and V is TRBV19; unclear D gene. With 9 bases removed from V and 0 bases from J, the gap between germline ends came to 11 bases. The CDR3 is made up of 13 amino acids. Germline V gene data show CDR1 as LNHDA and CDR2 as SQIVND (reference sequence). CDR3 nucleotide sequence: TGTGCCAGCTCGCTACAGTACCAAGAGACCCAGTACTTC. Residues: CASSLQYQETQYF.

The rearrangement uses TRBV5-1 and TRBJ1-4, with 8 bases identical to TRBD1. Trimming took 1 base from V and 8 from J; bases not matched to a gene: 4. From germline, CDR1 is SGHRS and CDR2 YFSETQ. The CDR3 length is 14 residues. CDR3 nucleotides: TGCGCCAGCAGCTTGAAGGGACAGGACGAAAAACTGTTTTTT. Translation gives CASSLKGQDEKLFF.

This chain links TRBV5-1 with TRBJ1-2; 10 nucleotides align to TRBD1. V was clipped by 3 bases and J by 7 bases; unmatched bases: 9. Germline V gives CDR1 SGHRS, CDR2 YFSETQ. This CDR3 is 15 amino acids long. This chain's CDR3 is CASSSGGQGITGYTF. CDR3 DNA: TGCGCCAGCAGCTCAGGGGGACAGGGGATTACTGGCTACACCTTC.

The V gene is TRBV9, the J gene TRBJ2-1, with D possibly being TRBD2 (6 bases). The CDR3 has 16 residues. CDR1 is SGDLS and CDR2 is YYNGEE in the germline V gene. The V end was cut by 4 bases, the J end by 6 bases, with 20 bases between. CDR3 sequence (DNA): TGTGCCAGCAGCCCCAGAGGGTTGGGAGGAGGCAATGAGCAGTTCTTC. Translation gives CASSPRGLGGGNEQFF.

The J gene is TRBJ1-6, the V gene TRBV5-5; 9 bases agree with TRBD1. Germline loops: CDR1 SGHKS, CDR2 YYEKEE (reference sequence). The CDR3 has 14 amino acids. With V trimmed by 5 bases and J by 7 bases, 4 bases remained unmatched. In DNA form, the CDR3 reads TGTGCCAGCAGTTCTGACAGGGGGAATTCACCCCTCCACTTT. Translation gives CASSSDRGNSPLHF. Full variable domain (outside the CDR3, taken from reference TRBV5-5 and TRBJ1-6): DAGVTQSPTHLIKTRGQQVTLRCSPISGHKSVSWYQQVLGQGPQFIFQYYEKEERGRGNFPDRFSARQFPNYSSELNVNALLLGDSALYLCASSSDRGNSPLHFGNGTRLTVT.

For the CDR3, the DNA is TGCGCCAGCAGTCAGGACAGCTTTTTCTATGGCTACACCTTC. This translates into CASSQDSFFYGYTF. J is TRBJ1-2 and V is TRBV5-1; D might be TRBD1 (6 bases). CDR1 SGHRS and CDR2 YFSETQ come from the germline V gene. The germline V and J ends were trimmed by 5 bases and 4 bases, with 15 bases remaining between them. The CDR3 consists of 14 residues.